This TCR beta chain was sequenced in a study of T cell responses to AZD1222 COVID-19 vaccine. Whole-study results and caveats: Spike-specific TCR depth and breadth grew after two AZD1222 doses.

Profiled with immunoSEQ multiplex PCR; TCRdb holds only in-frame clones, not every one. The table lists about 100,000 clones, around nine tenths of them singletons. Germline V CDR1 and CDR2: SGHAT, FQNNGV. The CDR3 runs 13 residues. Trimming removed 3 bases from V and 4 bases from J; junction bases left unmatched: 1. On this clone: As yet, its antigen is unknown.

Sequencing was performed on peripheral blood, taken on day 0 of AZD1222 vaccination. The J gene is TRBJ2-7, the V gene TRBV11-2; 9 bases match TRBD2. This TCR was recovered from an adult in good health. CDR3 loop: CASSFTSGYEQYF. The CDR3 nucleotides are TGTGCCAGCAGCTTTACTAGCGGGTACGAGCAGTACTTC. The variable domain in full, with the rest retrieved from reference TRBV11-2 and TRBJ2-7, is EAGVAQSPRYKIIEKRQSVAFWCNPISGHATLYWYQQILGQGPKLLIQFQNNGVVDDSQLPKDRFSAERLKGVDSTLKIQPAKLEDSAVYLCASSFTSGYEQYFGPGTRLTVT.